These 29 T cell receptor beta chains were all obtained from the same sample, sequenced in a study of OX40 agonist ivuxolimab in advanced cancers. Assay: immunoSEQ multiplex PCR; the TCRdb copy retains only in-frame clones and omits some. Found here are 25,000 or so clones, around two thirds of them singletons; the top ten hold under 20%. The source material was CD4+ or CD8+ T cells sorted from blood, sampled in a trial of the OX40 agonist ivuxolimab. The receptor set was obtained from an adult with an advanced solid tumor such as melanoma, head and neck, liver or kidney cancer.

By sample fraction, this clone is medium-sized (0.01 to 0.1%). The CDR3 loop is CASSLWMENTEAFF. In DNA form, the CDR3 reads TGTGCCAGCAGCTTATGGATGGAGAACACTGAAGCTTTCTTT. The J gene is TRBJ1-1, the V gene TRBV5-6; D not resolved. Trimming stripped 2 bases from V and 1 base from J, with 9 bases between. CDR1 SGHDT and CDR2 YYEEEE come from the germline V gene. This CDR3 comprises 14 residues. The full variable domain, its missing parts supplied by reference TRBV5-6 and TRBJ1-1, is DAGVTQSPTHLIKTRGQQVTLRCSPKSGHDTVSWYQQALGQGPQFIFQYYEEEERQRGNFPDRFSGHQFPNYSSELNVNALLLGDSALYLCASSLWMENTEAFFGQGTRLTVV.

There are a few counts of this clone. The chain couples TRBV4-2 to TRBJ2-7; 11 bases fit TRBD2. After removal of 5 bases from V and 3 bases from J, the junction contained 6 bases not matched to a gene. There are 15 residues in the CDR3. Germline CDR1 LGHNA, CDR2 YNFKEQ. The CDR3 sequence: CASSSLTSGDYEQYF. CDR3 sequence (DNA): TGTGCCAGCAGCTCATTGACTAGCGGGGACTACGAGCAGTACTTC.

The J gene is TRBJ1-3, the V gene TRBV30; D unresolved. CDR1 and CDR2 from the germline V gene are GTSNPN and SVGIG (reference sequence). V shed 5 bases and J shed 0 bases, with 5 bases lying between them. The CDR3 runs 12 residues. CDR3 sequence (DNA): TGTGCCTGGGGCGACTCTGGAAACACCATATATTTT. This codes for CAWGDSGNTIYF.

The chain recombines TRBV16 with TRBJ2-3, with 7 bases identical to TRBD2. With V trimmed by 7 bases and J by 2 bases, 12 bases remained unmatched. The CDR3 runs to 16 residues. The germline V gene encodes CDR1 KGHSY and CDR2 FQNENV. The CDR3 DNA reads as TGTGCCAGCAACTCAGCGCGGCGGGGGAACACAGATACGCAGTATTTT. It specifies CASNSARRGNTDTQYF.

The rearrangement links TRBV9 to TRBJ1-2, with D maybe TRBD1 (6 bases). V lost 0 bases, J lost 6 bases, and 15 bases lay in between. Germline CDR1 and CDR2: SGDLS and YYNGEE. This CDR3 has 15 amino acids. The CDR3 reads CASSVDQGSWNGYTF. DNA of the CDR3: TGTGCCAGCAGCGTAGACCAGGGGAGCTGGAATGGCTACACCTTC.

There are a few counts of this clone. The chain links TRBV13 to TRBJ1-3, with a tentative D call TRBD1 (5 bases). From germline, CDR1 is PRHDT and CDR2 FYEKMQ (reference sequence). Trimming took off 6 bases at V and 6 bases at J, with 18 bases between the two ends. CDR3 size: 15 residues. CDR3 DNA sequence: TGTGCCAGCAGTGGTGGGGCAAGCCCAGTAAACACCATATATTTT. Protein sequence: CASSGGASPVNTIYF.

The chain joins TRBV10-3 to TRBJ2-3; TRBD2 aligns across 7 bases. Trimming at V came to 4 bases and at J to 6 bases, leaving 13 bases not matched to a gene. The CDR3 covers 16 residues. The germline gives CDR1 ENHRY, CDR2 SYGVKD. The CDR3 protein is CAISGGAGVYPDTQYF. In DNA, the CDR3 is TGTGCCATCAGTGGTGGGGCGGGGGTTTACCCGGATACGCAGTATTTT.

The CDR3 DNA sequence: TGTGCCAGCAGCGTCACCTTAGCCGTAGATACGCAGTATTTT. This codes for CASSVTLAVDTQYF. The J gene is TRBJ2-3, the V gene TRBV7-9, with D uncertain. Trimming pared 5 bases from V and 5 bases from J, leaving 14 bases between. Germline V gene sequence: CDR1 SEHNR, CDR2 FQNEAQ (reference sequence). The CDR3 spans 14 residues.

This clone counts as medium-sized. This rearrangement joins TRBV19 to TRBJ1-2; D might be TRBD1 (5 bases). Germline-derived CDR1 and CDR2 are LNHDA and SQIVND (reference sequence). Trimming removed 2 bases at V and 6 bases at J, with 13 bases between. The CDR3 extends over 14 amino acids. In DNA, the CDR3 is TGTGCCAGTAGTATAATGCCCCAGGGTCATGGCTACACCTTC. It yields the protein CASSIMPQGHGYTF.

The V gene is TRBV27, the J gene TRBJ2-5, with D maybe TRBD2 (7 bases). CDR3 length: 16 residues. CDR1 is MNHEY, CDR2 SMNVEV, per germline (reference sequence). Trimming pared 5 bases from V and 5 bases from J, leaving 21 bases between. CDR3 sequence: CASSPRGGAIRETQYF. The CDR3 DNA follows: TGTGCCAGCAGTCCAAGGGGGGGCGCGATAAGGGAGACCCAGTACTTC.

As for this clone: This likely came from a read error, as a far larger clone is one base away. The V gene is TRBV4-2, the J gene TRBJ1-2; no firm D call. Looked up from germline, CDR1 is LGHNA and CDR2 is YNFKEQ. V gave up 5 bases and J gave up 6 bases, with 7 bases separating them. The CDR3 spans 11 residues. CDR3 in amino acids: CASSYMDGYTF. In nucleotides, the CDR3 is TGTGCCAGCAGCTACATGGATGGCTACACCTTC.

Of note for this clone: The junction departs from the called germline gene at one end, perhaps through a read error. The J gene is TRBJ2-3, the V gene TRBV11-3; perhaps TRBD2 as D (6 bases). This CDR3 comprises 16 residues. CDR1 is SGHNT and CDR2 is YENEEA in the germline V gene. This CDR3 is CASNLEFGGRTDTQYF. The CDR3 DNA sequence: TGTGCCAGCAACTTAGAATTCGGGGGACGCACAGATACGCAGTATTTT.

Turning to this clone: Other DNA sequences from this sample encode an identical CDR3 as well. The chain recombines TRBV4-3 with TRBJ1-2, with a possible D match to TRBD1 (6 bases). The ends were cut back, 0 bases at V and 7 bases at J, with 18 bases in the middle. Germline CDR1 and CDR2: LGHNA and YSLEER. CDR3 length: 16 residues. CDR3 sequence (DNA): TGCGCCAGCAGCCAAGATCTCGATGGGGGGCGGGGTGGCTACACCTTC. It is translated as CASSQDLDGGRGGYTF.

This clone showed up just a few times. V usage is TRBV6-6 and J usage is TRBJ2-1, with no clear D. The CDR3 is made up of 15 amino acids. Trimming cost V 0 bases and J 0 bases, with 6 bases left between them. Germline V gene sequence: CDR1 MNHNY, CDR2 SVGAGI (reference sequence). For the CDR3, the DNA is TGTGCCAGCAGTTACTCCCCTAACTCCTACAATGAGCAGTTCTTC. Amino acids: CASSYSPNSYNEQFF.

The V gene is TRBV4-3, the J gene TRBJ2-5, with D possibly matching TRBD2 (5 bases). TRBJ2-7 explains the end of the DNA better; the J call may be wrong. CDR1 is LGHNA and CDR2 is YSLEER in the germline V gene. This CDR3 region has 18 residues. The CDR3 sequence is CASSQDRFIQSHGDEQYF. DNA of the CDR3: TGCGCCAGCAGCCAAGATAGGTTCATACAGTCCCACGGGGACGAGCAGTACTTC.

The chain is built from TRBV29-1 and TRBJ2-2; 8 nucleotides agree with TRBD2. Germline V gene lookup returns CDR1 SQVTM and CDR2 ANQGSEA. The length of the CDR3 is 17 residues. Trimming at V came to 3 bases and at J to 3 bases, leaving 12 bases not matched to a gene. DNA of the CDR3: TGCAGCGTTGACGGGGCATCGGGGGGGCAGGACACCGGGGAGCTGTTTTTT. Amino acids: CSVDGASGGQDTGELFF.

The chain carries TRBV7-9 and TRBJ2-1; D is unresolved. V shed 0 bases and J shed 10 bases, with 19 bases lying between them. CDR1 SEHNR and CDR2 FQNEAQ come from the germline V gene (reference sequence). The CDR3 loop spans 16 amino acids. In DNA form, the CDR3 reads TGTGCCAGCAGCTTAGCGTTCGGGCCGAAGACCTTAGAGCAGTTCTTC. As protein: CASSLAFGPKTLEQFF. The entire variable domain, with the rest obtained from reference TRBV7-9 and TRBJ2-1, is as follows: DTGVSQNPRHKITKRGQNVTFRCDPISEHNRLYWYRQTLGQGPEFLTYFQNEAQLEKSRLLSDRFSAERPKGSFSTLEIQRTEQGDSAMYLCASSLAFGPKTLEQFFGPGTRLTVL.

The CDR3 spells CASSFGARDETQYF. DNA of the CDR3: TGTGCCAGCAGCTTTGGGGCGCGGGATGAGACCCAGTACTTC. The V gene is TRBV11-3, the J gene TRBJ2-5; possibly TRBD2 for D (6 bases). Trimming pared 3 bases from V and 5 bases from J, leaving 13 bases between. This CDR3 spans 14 amino acids. Per germline, CDR1 SGHNT and CDR2 YENEEA. The full variable domain, in which reference TRBV11-3 and TRBJ2-5 provide the parts outside the CDR3, is EAGVVQSPRYKIIEKKQPVAFWCNPISGHNTLYWYLQNLGQGPELLIRYENEEAVDDSQLPKDRFSAERLKGVDSTLKIQPAELGDSAVYLCASSFGARDETQYFGPGTRLLVL.

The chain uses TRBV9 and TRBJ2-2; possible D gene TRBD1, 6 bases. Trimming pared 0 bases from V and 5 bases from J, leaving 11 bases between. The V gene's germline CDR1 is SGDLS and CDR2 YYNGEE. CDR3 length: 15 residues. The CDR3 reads CASSVEDSLTGELFF. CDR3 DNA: TGTGCCAGCAGCGTAGAGGACAGCCTAACCGGGGAGCTGTTTTTT.

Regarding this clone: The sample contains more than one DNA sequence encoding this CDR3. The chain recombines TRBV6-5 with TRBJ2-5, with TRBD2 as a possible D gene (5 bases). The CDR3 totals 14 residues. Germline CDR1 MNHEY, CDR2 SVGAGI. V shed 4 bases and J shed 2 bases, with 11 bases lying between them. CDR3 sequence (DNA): TGTGCCAGCAGTTTATTAGCGACTCAAGAGACCCAGTACTTC. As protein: CASSLLATQETQYF.

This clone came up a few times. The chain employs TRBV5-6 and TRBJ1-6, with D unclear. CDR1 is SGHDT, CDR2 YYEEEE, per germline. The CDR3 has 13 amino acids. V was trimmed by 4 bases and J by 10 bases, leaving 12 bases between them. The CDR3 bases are TGTGCCAGCAGCCTGGGAGTCGGGTCACCCCTCCACTTT. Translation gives CASSLGVGSPLHF.

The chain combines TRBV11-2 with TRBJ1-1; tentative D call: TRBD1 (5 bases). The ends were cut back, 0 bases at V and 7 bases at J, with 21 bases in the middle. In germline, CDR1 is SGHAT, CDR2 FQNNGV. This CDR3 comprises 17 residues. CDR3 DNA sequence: TGTGCCAGCAGCTTAGAGCCATCCACAGGTCCTCGTGATGAAGCTTTCTTT. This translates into CASSLEPSTGPRDEAFF.

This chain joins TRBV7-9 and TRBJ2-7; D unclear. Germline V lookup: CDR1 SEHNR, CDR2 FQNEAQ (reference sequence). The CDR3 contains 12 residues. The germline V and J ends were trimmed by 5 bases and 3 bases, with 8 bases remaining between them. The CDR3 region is CASSLKGYEQYF. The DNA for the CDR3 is TGTGCCAGCAGCCTAAAGGGCTACGAGCAGTACTTC.

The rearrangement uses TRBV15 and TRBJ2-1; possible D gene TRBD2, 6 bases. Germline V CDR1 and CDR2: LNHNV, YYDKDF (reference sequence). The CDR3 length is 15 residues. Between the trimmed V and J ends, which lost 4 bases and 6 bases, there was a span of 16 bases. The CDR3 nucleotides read TGTGCCACCAGCAACCGGGACTCCCGGCCCAATGAGCAGTTCTTC. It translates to CATSNRDSRPNEQFF.

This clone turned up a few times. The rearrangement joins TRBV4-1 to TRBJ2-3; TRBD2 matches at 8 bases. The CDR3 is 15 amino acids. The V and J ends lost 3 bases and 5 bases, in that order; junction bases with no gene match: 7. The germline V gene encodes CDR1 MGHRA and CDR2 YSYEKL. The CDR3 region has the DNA TGCGCCAGCAGCCAGCGAAGCGGGGGAGGAGATACGCAGTATTTT. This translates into CASSQRSGGGDTQYF.

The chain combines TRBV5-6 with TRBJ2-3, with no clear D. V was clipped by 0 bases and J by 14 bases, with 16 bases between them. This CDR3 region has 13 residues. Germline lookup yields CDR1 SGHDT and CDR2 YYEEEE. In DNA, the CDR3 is TGTGCCAGCAGCTTGGCGGCTATACAGCGTTGGTATTTT. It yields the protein CASSLAAIQRWYF.

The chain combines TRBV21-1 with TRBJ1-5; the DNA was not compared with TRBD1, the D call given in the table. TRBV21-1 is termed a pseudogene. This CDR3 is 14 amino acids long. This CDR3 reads CASSQGQANQPQHF. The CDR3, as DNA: TGTGCCAGCAGCCAAGGACAGGCAAATCAGCCCCAGCATTTT.

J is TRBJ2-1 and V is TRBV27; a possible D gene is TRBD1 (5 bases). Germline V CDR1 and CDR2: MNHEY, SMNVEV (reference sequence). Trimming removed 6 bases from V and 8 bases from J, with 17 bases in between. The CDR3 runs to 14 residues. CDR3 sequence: CASSFSSTVYEQFF. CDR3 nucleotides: TGTGCCAGCAGCTTTTCGTCGACAGTCTATGAGCAGTTCTTC.

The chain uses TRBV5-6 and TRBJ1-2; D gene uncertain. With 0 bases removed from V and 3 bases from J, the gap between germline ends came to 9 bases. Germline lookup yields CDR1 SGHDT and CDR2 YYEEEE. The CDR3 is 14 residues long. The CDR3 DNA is TGTGCCAGCAGCTTGGGCGAGGTCGACTATGGCTACACCTTC. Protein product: CASSLGEVDYGYTF.